This TCR beta chain was obtained from a study of T cells after posttransplantation cyclophosphamide. The table came from immunoSEQ multiplex PCR; TCRdb's copy has only in-frame clones and leaves some out. The sample was found to contain some 31,000 clones, and every one recurs. Findings and caveats of the study: Skin or GI-infiltrating T cells shared few TRB sequences with blood. Later blood repertoires were often dominated by clones from the donor CD8+ memory compartment.

Ten or more counts support this clone. Its specificity is not known. In germline, CDR1 is SGHTA, CDR2 FQGNSA. The CDR3 spans 17 residues. Trimming removed 5 bases from V and 3 bases from J; junction bases left unmatched: 9. The rearrangement links TRBV7-2 to TRBJ1-5, with 11 bases identical to TRBD1. The TCR comes from a woman in her twenties or thirties in good health and a related stem cell transplant donor. The sample was PBMCs. CDR3 sequence (DNA): TGTGCCAGCAGCACAGAAGGGACAGGGGGATTCAATCAGCCCCAGCATTTT. This encodes CASSTEGTGGFNQPQHF.